This T cell receptor (beta chain) was obtained from a study of shared clonotypes between healthy human individuals. Overall study results and limits: The sole specimen, blood, was sampled, and tissue repertoires likely differ.

The CDR3 runs 15 residues. V was cut by 2 bases and J by 4 bases, with 15 bases left in between. Per the germline V gene, CDR1 is KGHSH and CDR2 is LQKENI. Sorted-subset replicate PCRs used 200 ng of genomic DNA. This amount corresponded to about 30,000 T cell genomes. Libraries were prepared by immunoSEQ multiplex PCR; TCRdb keeps only in-frame clonotypes and omits some of them. This table has roughly 1,000,000 clones, about 84% appearing once. Recent acute infections and vaccinations were absent in the healthy HIV-negative adult donors. Division of CD4+ cells produced a CD45RA+ naive subset and a CD45RA-negative memory subset. In this sample, this clone turned up once. Its antigen is currently unknown.

The material sequenced was memory CD4+ T cells from PBMCs. Subset given: CD45RA-negative fraction. V gene TRBV18 combines with J gene TRBJ2-7, with a tentative D call TRBD2 (6 bases). The receptor was derived from a man between 18 and 35 years old in good health. Some clones in this sample may be carry-over from other donors' samples. CDR3 sequence (DNA): TGTGCCAGCTCACCAAGGACGGGAGTAAGTTACGAGCAGTACTTC. It yields the protein CASSPRTGVSYEQYF.